Presented here are 5 T cell receptor beta chains from one specimen sequenced in a study of blood T cell repertoires in COVID-19. Using immunoSEQ multiplex PCR, the repertoire was profiled, and TCRdb retains in-frame clones only, with some absent. This sample carries about 240,000 clones, approximately 86% of them seen once, and the ten largest clones take 7.2%. Input material: peripheral blood. These receptors all come from a man aged 55 to 70 who had recovered from COVID-19.

V is TRBV29-1 and J is TRBJ2-1, with a weak D call TRBD1 (6 bases). This CDR3 has 12 amino acids. V lost 3 bases, J lost 13 bases, and 16 bases lay in between. CDR1 is SQVTM, CDR2 ANQGSEA, per germline. The chain's CDR3 is CSVDVGALDQFF. For the CDR3, the DNA is TGCAGCGTTGATGTGGGGGCCCTCGATCAGTTCTTC.

V usage is TRBV9 and J usage is TRBJ2-5, with 12 nucleotides matching TRBD1. The V segment lost 4 bases and the J segment 5 bases; nucleotides outside the gene matches: 6. Germline V gene data show CDR1 as SGDLS and CDR2 as YYNGEE. This CDR3 has 15 amino acids. CDR3 in DNA: TGTGCCAGCAGCACGGGACAGGGGGCTCGGGAGACCCAGTACTTC. Its protein product is CASSTGQGARETQYF.

This sequence joins TRBV19 and TRBJ1-3; a weak D match, TRBD1 (6 bases). The CDR3 is made up of 15 amino acids. V dropped 3 bases and J dropped 8 bases, with 17 bases sitting between them. Looked up from germline, CDR1 is LNHDA and CDR2 is SQIVND (reference sequence). CDR3 loop: CASSIPIGQRDTIYF. The CDR3 DNA is TGTGCCAGTAGTATTCCAATCGGACAGCGAGACACCATATATTTT.

The J gene is TRBJ2-7, the V gene TRBV6-1, with 9 bases matching TRBD1. V lost 4 bases, J lost 1 base, and 17 bases stayed unmatched. Germline CDR1 reads MNHNS; CDR2 reads SASEGT. This CDR3 region has 19 residues. In DNA, the CDR3 is TGTGCCAGCAGTGGGATTCTCGTCCACGGGACAGGGATGTCCTACGAGCAGTACTTC. Protein product: CASSGILVHGTGMSYEQYF.

V gene TRBV6-5 combines with J gene TRBJ1-2; no reliable D call. The CDR3 extends over 12 amino acids. V lost 7 bases to trimming and J lost 4 bases, with 10 bases between them. Germline CDR1 MNHEY, CDR2 SVGAGI. CDR3 DNA sequence: TGTGCCAGCACCTCCTTATTCTATGGCTACACCTTC. It codes for CASTSLFYGYTF.